This TCR beta chain came from a study of blood T cell repertoires in COVID-19. As for the study in general: Sources were T cells, B-cell-depleted T cells, or PBMCs; the material itself was cDNA or gDNA.

Method: immunoSEQ multiplex PCR; TCRdb's copy keeps in-frame clones and lacks some. Of 300,000 to 350,000 clones detected, over 75% appear once; the ten largest clones hold around 2.2%. Between the trimmed V and J ends, which lost 4 bases and 0 bases, there was a span of 11 bases. There are 14 residues in the CDR3. Germline CDR1 and CDR2: SGDLS and YYNGEE. Note on this clone: The same CDR3 also results from other DNA sequences found in this sample.

This chain uses TRBV9 with TRBJ2-7, with a possible D match to TRBD2 (5 bases). What was sequenced was PBMCs or T cells enriched from blood (not recorded which). The sequence was obtained from a man aged 25-40 years who had recovered from COVID-19. The CDR3 loop is CASSPRGDSYEQYF. In DNA form, the CDR3 reads TGTGCCAGCAGCCCCCGGGGAGACTCCTACGAGCAGTACTTC.